The clone carrying this T cell receptor beta chain was counted only a few times. The antigen is unknown. V lost 0 bases and J lost 5, with 13 bases in between. The CDR3 loop spans 14 amino acids. Germline values: CDR1 SQVTM, CDR2 ANQGSEA. Investigators isolated RNA and reverse transcribed it into cDNA to act as the sequencing template. Assay used: immunoSEQ multiplex PCR; TCRdb lists only in-frame clones, some missing. The data contain 100,000 to 150,000 clones, approximately 47% of them singletons. The study team obtained lesional scalp punch biopsies and peripheral blood from alopecia areata patients. Cell sorting was applied to PBMCs, and CD4+ and CD8+ T cells were collected. The data derive from a study of CD8+ T cells in alopecia areata. Overall study results and limits: Lesional tissue from the scalp (especially in alopecia totalis/universalis) showed higher clonality than normal scalp. Sharing of TCRs across patients appeared less clear than in mice, possibly for HLA-related reasons.

The TCR comes from a human donor with alopecia areata. V is TRBV29-1 and J is TRBJ2-5, with a weak D call TRBD2 (7 bases). Sequencing input: NKG2D-low CD8+ T cells sorted from blood. The CDR3 loop is CSVEDNGGPETQYF. The CDR3 DNA follows: TGCAGCGTTGAAGACAACGGGGGGCCGGAGACCCAGTACTTC.